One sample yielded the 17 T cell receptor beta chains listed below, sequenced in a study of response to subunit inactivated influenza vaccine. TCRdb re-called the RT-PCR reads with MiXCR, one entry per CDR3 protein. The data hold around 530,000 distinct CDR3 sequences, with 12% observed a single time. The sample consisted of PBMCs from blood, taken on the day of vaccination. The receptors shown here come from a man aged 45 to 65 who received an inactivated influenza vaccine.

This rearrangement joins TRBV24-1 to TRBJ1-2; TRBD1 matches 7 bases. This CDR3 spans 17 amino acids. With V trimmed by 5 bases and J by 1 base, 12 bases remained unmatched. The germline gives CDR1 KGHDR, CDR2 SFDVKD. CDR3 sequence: CATSGLTYRGHNYGYTF. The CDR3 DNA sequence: TGTGCCACCAGTGGCTTGACCTACAGGGGCCATAACTATGGCTACACCTTC.

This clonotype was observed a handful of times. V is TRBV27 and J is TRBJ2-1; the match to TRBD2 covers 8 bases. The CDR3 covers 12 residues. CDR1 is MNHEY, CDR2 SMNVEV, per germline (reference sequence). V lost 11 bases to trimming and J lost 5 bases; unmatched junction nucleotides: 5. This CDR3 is CASREGHNEQFF. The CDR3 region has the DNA TGTGCCTCCCGGGAGGGACACAATGAGCAGTTCTTC.

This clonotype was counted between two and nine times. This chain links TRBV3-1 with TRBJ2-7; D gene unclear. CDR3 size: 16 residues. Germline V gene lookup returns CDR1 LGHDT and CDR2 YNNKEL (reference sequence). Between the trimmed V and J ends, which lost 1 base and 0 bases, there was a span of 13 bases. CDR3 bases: TGTGCCAGCAGCCAAGTGATCCAGAAAAGCTCCTACGAGCAGTACTTC. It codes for CASSQVIQKSSYEQYF.

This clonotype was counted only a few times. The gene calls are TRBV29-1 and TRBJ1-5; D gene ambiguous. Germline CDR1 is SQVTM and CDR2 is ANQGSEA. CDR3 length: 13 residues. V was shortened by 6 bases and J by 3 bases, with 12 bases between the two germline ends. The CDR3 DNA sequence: TGCAGCGTGGCGGACGGAGACAATCAGCCCCAGCATTTT. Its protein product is CSVADGDNQPQHF.

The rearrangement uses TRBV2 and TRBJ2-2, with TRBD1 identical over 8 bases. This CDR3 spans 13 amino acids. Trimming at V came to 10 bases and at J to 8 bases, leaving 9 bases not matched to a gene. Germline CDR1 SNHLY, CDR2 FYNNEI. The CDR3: CATTGQGMGELFF. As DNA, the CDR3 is TGTGCCACTACCGGACAGGGTATGGGGGAGCTGTTTTTT.

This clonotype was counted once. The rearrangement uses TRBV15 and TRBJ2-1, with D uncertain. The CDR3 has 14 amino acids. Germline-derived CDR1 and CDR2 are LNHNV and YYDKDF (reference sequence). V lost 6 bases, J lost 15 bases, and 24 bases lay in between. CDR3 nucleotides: TGTGCCACCAGTCCTTCCGGAGTAGGGAACGCCCGGTTCTTC. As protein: CATSPSGVGNARFF. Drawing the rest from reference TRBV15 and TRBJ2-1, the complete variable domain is DAMVIQNPRYQVTQFGKPVTLSCSQTLNHNVMYWYQQKSSQAPKLLFHYYDKDFNNEADTPDNFQSRRPNTSFCFLDIRSPGLGDTAMYLCATSPSGVGNARFFGPGTRLTVL.

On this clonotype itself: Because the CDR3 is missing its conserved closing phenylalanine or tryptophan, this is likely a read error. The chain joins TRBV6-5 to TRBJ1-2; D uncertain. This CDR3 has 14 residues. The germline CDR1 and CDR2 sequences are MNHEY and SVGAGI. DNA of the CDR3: TGTGCCAGCAGTTACTCCGGACCGAGCTATGGATACACCCTC. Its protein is CASSYSGPSYGYTL.

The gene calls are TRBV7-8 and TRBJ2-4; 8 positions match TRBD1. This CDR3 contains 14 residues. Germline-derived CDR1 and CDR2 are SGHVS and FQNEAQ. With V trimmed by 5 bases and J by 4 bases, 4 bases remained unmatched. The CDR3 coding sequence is TGTGCCAGCAGCGGCCGGGACAGGAAAAACATTCAGTACTTC. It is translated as CASSGRDRKNIQYF.

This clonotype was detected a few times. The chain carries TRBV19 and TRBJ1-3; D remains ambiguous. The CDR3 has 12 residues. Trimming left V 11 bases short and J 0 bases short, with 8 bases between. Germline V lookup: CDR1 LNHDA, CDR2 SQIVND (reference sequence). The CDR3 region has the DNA TGTGCCGCGGGCACCTCTGGAAACACCATATATTTT. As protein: CAAGTSGNTIYF.

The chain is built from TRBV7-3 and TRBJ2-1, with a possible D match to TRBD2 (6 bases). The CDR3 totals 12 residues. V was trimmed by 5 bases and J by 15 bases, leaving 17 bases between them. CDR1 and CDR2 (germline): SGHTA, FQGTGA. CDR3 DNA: TGTGCCAGCAGCCCCGGCGGGACCCGGGTGTTCTTC. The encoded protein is CASSPGGTRVFF.

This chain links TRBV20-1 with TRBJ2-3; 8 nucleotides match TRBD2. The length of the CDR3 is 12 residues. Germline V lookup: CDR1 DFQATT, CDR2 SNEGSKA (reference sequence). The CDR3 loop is CSTWERGDTQYF. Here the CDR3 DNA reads TGCAGCACCTGGGAGCGGGGGGATACGCAGTATTTT.

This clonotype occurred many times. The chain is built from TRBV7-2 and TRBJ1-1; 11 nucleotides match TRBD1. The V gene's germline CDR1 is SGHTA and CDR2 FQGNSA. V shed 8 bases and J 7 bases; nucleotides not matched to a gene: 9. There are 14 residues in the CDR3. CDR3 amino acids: CASVRDRGSGEAFF. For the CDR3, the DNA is TGTGCCAGCGTACGGGACAGGGGGTCGGGTGAAGCTTTCTTT.

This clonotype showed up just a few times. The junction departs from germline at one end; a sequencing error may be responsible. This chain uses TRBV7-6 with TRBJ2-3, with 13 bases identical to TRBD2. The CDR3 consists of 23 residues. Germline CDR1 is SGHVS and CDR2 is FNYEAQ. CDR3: CASSLEGSGLAGASRIATDTQYF. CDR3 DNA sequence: TGTGCTAGCAGCTTAGAGGGGTCTGGACTAGCGGGGGCCTCCCGGATAGCCACAGATACGCAGTATTTT.

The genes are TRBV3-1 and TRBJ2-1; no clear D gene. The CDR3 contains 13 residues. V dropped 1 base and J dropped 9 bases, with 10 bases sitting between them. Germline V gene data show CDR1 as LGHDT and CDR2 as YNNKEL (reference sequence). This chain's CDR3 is CASSQVRLIEQFF. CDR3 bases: TGTGCCAGCAGCCAAGTACGGTTGATTGAGCAGTTCTTC.

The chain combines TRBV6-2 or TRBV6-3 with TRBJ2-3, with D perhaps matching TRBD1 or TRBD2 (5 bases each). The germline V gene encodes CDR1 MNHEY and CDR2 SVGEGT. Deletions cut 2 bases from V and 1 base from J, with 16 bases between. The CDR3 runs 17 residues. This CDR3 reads CASSYRLGDQGTDTQYF. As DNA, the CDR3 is TGTGCCAGCAGTTACCGTCTAGGGGACCAAGGCACAGATACGCAGTATTTT.

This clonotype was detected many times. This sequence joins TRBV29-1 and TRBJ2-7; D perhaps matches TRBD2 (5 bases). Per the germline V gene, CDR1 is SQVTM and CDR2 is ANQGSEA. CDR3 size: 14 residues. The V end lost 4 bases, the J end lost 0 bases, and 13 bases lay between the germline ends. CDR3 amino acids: CSVASGLSSYEQYF. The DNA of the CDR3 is TGCAGCGTTGCGTCCGGACTGAGCTCCTACGAGCAGTACTTC.

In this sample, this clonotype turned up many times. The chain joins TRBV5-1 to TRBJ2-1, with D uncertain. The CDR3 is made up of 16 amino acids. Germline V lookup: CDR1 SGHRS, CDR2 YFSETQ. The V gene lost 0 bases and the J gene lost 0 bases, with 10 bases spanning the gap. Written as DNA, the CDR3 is TGCGCCAGCAGCTTGGAGGGCGCATCCTCCTACAATGAGCAGTTCTTC. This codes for CASSLEGASSYNEQFF.